This is a list of T cell receptor beta chains from one sample in a study of shared clonotypes between healthy human individuals. Using immunoSEQ multiplex PCR, the repertoire was profiled, and TCRdb retains in-frame clones only, with some absent. Altogether 2 million to 2.5 million clones are present, more than 90% being singletons, with the ten largest covering approximately 0.13%. The sequencing input was naive CD4+ T cells sorted from blood. Source of these receptors: a man younger than 35 in good health. Each CDR3 is given with its conserved first and last residue. Each record gives: V gene, D gene, J gene, clone size, CDR3 protein, CDR3 DNA. The D gene is left open where the match is weak. Size tells how often a clone was seen (once, few, many) or the class of an expanded clone, and some rows leave it out.

v_gene: TRBV9
d_gene: NA
j_gene: TRBJ2-7
abundance: NA
CDR3aa: CASSVGAGPYEQYF
CDR3nt: TGTGCCAGCAGCGTAGGGGCGGGACCCTACGAGCAGTACTTC

v_gene: TRBV5-1
d_gene: NA
j_gene: TRBJ1-4
abundance: NA
CDR3aa: CASSLATGINEKLFF
CDR3nt: TGCGCCAGCAGCTTGGCCACGGGGATTAATGAAAAACTGTTTTTT

v_gene: TRBV5-4
d_gene: NA
j_gene: TRBJ2-3
abundance: NA
CDR3aa: CASGYGLASTDTQYF
CDR3nt: TGTGCCAGCGGATACGGACTTGCTAGCACAGATACGCAGTATTTT

v_gene: TRBV6-1
d_gene: TRBD1
j_gene: TRBJ2-2
abundance: NA
CDR3aa: CASSWDRATGELFF
CDR3nt: TGTGCCAGCAGTTGGGACAGGGCCACCGGGGAGCTGTTTTTT

v_gene: TRBV5-1
d_gene: NA
j_gene: TRBJ1-2
abundance: NA
CDR3aa: CASSFGDASYGYTF
CDR3nt: TGCGCCAGCAGCTTTGGGGATGCCAGCTATGGCTACACCTTC

v_gene: TRBV30
d_gene: NA
j_gene: TRBJ1-6
abundance: NA
CDR3aa: CAWSEYIGYNSPLHF
CDR3nt: TGTGCCTGGAGTGAATATATTGGATATAATTCACCCCTCCACTTT

v_gene: TRBV10-1
d_gene: NA
j_gene: TRBJ2-2
abundance: NA
CDR3aa: CASSSDRNTGELFF
CDR3nt: TGCGCCAGCAGTTCTGACAGAAACACCGGGGAGCTGTTTTTT

v_gene: TRBV27
d_gene: NA
j_gene: TRBJ2-3
abundance: NA
CDR3aa: CASSWVQSADTQYF
CDR3nt: TGTGCCAGCAGTTGGGTACAGAGCGCAGATACGCAGTATTTT

v_gene: TRBV5-8
d_gene: NA
j_gene: TRBJ1-3
abundance: NA
CDR3aa: CASSPGTTRRNTIYF
CDR3nt: TGTGCCAGCAGCCCGGGGACTACTAGGAGGAACACCATATATTTT

v_gene: TRBV2
d_gene: NA
j_gene: TRBJ1-2
abundance: NA
CDR3aa: CASSENRVGYTF
CDR3nt: TGTGCCAGCAGTGAAAACAGGGTTGGCTACACCTTC

v_gene: TRBV12-5
d_gene: TRBD1
j_gene: TRBJ1-2
abundance: NA
CDR3aa: CASGSTEKTGQLYGYTF
CDR3nt: TGTGCTAGTGGTTCCACCGAAAAAACGGGACAGTTATATGGCTACACCTTC

v_gene: TRBV10-3
d_gene: NA
j_gene: TRBJ1-1
abundance: NA
CDR3aa: CAIMPGMNTEAFF
CDR3nt: TGTGCCATCATGCCGGGTATGAACACTGAAGCTTTCTTT

v_gene: TRBV6-5
d_gene: NA
j_gene: TRBJ1-2
abundance: NA
CDR3aa: CASKLQGPNYGYTF
CDR3nt: TGTGCCAGCAAGCTTCAGGGGCCGAACTATGGCTACACCTTC

v_gene: TRBV11-2
d_gene: TRBD2
j_gene: TRBJ2-7
abundance: NA
CDR3aa: CASSFPLVRASGEQYF
CDR3nt: TGTGCCAGCAGCTTTCCTCTGGTGCGGGCTAGCGGTGAGCAGTACTTC

v_gene: TRBV5-6
d_gene: NA
j_gene: TRBJ2-1
abundance: NA
CDR3aa: CASSLVAIGGEQFF
CDR3nt: TGTGCCAGCAGCTTGGTAGCAATAGGCGGTGAGCAGTTCTTC

v_gene: TRBV30
d_gene: TRBD2
j_gene: TRBJ2-2
abundance: NA
CDR3aa: CAWSPTSVRGELFF
CDR3nt: TGTGCCTGGAGTCCAACTAGCGTACGGGGGGAGCTGTTTTTT

v_gene: TRBV6-6
d_gene: TRBD1
j_gene: TRBJ2-2
abundance: once
CDR3aa: CASSPRDSTGELFF
CDR3nt: TGTGCCAGCAGTCCCCGGGACAGCACCGGGGAGCTGTTTTTT

v_gene: TRBV7-2
d_gene: TRBD2
j_gene: TRBJ2-6
abundance: NA
CDR3aa: CASSVLAGLSGANVLTF
CDR3nt: TGTGCCAGCAGCGTACTAGCGGGGTTGTCTGGGGCCAACGTCCTGACTTTC

v_gene: TRBV19
d_gene: NA
j_gene: TRBJ2-7
abundance: NA
CDR3aa: CASSIVGTGSYEQYF
CDR3nt: TGTGCCAGTAGTATAGTGGGAACAGGGAGCTACGAGCAGTACTTC

v_gene: TRBV5-4
d_gene: NA
j_gene: TRBJ1-6
abundance: NA
CDR3aa: CASSLPQGNNSPLHF
CDR3nt: TGTGCCAGCAGCCTCCCCCAGGGGAATAATTCACCCCTCCACTTT

v_gene: TRBV10-3
d_gene: NA
j_gene: TRBJ2-5
abundance: NA
CDR3aa: CAISGGGPAGTPRETQYF
CDR3nt: TGTGCCATCAGTGGTGGGGGTCCCGCGGGGACCCCAAGAGAGACCCAGTACTTC

v_gene: TRBV5-1
d_gene: TRBD2
j_gene: TRBJ2-1
abundance: NA
CDR3aa: CASGLAGVSYNEQFF
CDR3nt: TGCGCCAGCGGTCTAGCGGGGGTCTCCTACAATGAGCAGTTCTTC

v_gene: TRBV6-1
d_gene: NA
j_gene: TRBJ2-3
abundance: NA
CDR3aa: CASSADRNPSDTQYF
CDR3nt: TGTGCCAGCAGTGCCGACAGGAACCCCTCAGATACGCAGTATTTT

v_gene: TRBV10-3
d_gene: TRBD1
j_gene: TRBJ1-5
abundance: NA
CDR3aa: CAISESGQGINQPQHF
CDR3nt: TGTGCCATCAGTGAAAGTGGACAGGGGATCAATCAGCCCCAGCATTTT

v_gene: TRBV11-2
d_gene: NA
j_gene: TRBJ2-1
abundance: NA
CDR3aa: CASSLGVGGPYDEQFF
CDR3nt: TGTGCCAGCAGCTTAGGAGTAGGAGGGCCGTATGATGAGCAGTTCTTC

v_gene: TRBV29-1
d_gene: NA
j_gene: TRBJ2-1
abundance: NA
CDR3aa: CSVGPRGGYNEQFF
CDR3nt: TGCAGCGTGGGCCCTCGTGGCGGATACAATGAGCAGTTCTTC

v_gene: TRBV10-3
d_gene: TRBD1
j_gene: TRBJ2-7
abundance: NA
CDR3aa: CAISEQGRSLYEQYF
CDR3nt: TGTGCCATCAGTGAACAGGGGAGATCTCTCTACGAGCAGTACTTC

v_gene: TRBV2
d_gene: NA
j_gene: TRBJ1-4
abundance: NA
CDR3aa: CASSEVYGFQEKLFF
CDR3nt: TGTGCCAGCAGTGAAGTATATGGATTCCAGGAAAAACTGTTTTTT

v_gene: TRBV10-3
d_gene: NA
j_gene: TRBJ2-7
abundance: NA
CDR3aa: CAISGHGQDEQYF
CDR3nt: TGTGCCATCAGTGGCCATGGGCAGGACGAGCAGTACTTC

v_gene: TRBV4-1
d_gene: TRBD1
j_gene: TRBJ1-4
abundance: NA
CDR3aa: CASSPLTGGGEKLFF
CDR3nt: TGCGCCAGCAGCCCCTTGACAGGGGGCGGTGAAAAACTGTTTTTT

v_gene: TRBV5-1
d_gene: NA
j_gene: TRBJ2-3
abundance: NA
CDR3aa: CASSPAGTNKLTDTQYF
CDR3nt: TGCGCCAGCAGCCCGGCCGGGACCAATAAACTCACAGATACGCAGTATTTT

v_gene: TRBV5-6
d_gene: NA
j_gene: TRBJ1-3
abundance: NA
CDR3aa: CASSLGTWRNTIYF
CDR3nt: TGTGCCAGCAGCTTGGGGACCTGGAGAAACACCATATATTTT

v_gene: TRBV2
d_gene: NA
j_gene: TRBJ1-5
abundance: NA
CDR3aa: CASSKTGNSNQPQHF
CDR3nt: TGTGCCAGCAGTAAGACAGGTAATAGCAATCAGCCCCAGCATTTT

v_gene: TRBV6-6
d_gene: NA
j_gene: TRBJ2-7
abundance: NA
CDR3aa: CASLRGREGNEQYF
CDR3nt: TGTGCCAGCTTGAGGGGCAGGGAAGGCAACGAGCAGTACTTC

v_gene: TRBV6-5
d_gene: NA
j_gene: TRBJ1-6
abundance: NA
CDR3aa: CASRETENSPLHF
CDR3nt: TGTGCCAGCAGGGAAACAGAGAATTCACCCCTCCACTTT

v_gene: TRBV5-1
d_gene: NA
j_gene: TRBJ1-6
abundance: NA
CDR3aa: CASSLGAGSNYNSPLHF
CDR3nt: TGCGCCAGCAGCTTGGGGGCAGGGTCGAACTATAATTCACCCCTCCACTTT